This T cell receptor (beta chain) derives from a study of shared clonotypes between healthy human individuals. Trimming left V 4 bases short and J 0 bases short, with 10 bases between. Germline-derived CDR1 and CDR2 are SGHRS and YFSETQ. The CDR3 extends over 14 amino acids. The protocol was immunoSEQ multiplex PCR, while the TCRdb copy is restricted to in-frame clones and leaves out a portion. The sample holds roughly 490,000 clones, about 79% seen once. The chain joins TRBV5-1 to TRBJ1-1, with D possibly TRBD1 on 5 matching bases. Sample: PBMCs. This TCR derives from a woman in her thirties or forties in good health. Some clones in this sample may be carry-over from other donors' samples. CDR3 residues: CASSPGTVNTEAFF. The CDR3 nucleotides read TGCGCCAGCAGCCCCGGGACGGTGAACACTGAAGCTTTCTTT.